The 3 T cell receptor beta chains presented below share a single source sample, sequenced in a study of T cell responses to AZD1222 COVID-19 vaccine. Here immunoSEQ multiplex PCR was the method, and the copy in TCRdb shows in-frame clones only, minus some. The sample contains 150,000 to 200,000 clones, roughly 92% of which appear only once. Sequenced here: peripheral blood, sampled on day 0 of AZD1222 vaccination. Every receptor here comes from an adult in good health.

The chain couples TRBV4-2 to TRBJ1-2, with D tentatively TRBD1 (5 bases). V lost 3 bases to trimming and J lost 5 bases, with 19 bases between them. Germline V gene data show CDR1 as LGHNA and CDR2 as YNFKEQ. The length of the CDR3 is 16 residues. For the CDR3, the DNA is TGTGCCAGCAGCCACTCCCCGGCAGATAAGGGGTATGGCTACACCTTC. Protein product: CASSHSPADKGYGYTF.

Only one count was recorded for this clone. The V and J genes are TRBV9 and TRBJ1-1, with 8 bases lining up with TRBD1. The V and J ends lost 0 bases and 4 bases, in that order; junction bases with no gene match: 2. Germline V gene lookup returns CDR1 SGDLS and CDR2 YYNGEE. There are 14 residues in the CDR3. CDR3 bases: TGTGCCAGCAGCGTAGGCGACAGGGGCACTGAAGCTTTCTTT. Translated, it gives CASSVGDRGTEAFF.

This chain joins TRBV9 and TRBJ1-1, with no clear D. Germline lookup yields CDR1 SGDLS and CDR2 YYNGEE. The CDR3 covers 13 residues. V was shortened by 4 bases and J by 1 base, with 8 bases between the two germline ends. CDR3 nucleotides: TGTGCCAGCAGCAGAGGAGGGAACACTGAAGCTTTCTTT. Its translation is CASSRGGNTEAFF.